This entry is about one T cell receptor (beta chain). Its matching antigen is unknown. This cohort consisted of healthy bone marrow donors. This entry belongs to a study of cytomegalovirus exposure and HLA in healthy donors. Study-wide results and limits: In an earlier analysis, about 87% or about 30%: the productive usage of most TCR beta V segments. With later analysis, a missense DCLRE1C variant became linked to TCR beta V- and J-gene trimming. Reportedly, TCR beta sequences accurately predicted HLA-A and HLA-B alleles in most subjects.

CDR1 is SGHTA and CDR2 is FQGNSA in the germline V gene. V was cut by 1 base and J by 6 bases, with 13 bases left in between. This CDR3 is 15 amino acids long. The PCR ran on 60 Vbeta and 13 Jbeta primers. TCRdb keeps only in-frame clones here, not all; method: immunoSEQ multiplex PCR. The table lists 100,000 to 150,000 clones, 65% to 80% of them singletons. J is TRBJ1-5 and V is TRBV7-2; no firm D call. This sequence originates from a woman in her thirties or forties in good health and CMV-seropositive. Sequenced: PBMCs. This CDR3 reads CASSLVGYVSQPQHF. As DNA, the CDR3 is TGTGCCAGCAGCTTAGTCGGTTATGTGAGTCAGCCCCAGCATTTT.